The clone carrying this T cell receptor beta chain was seen only a few times. As yet, its antigen is unknown. This sample stems from a study of CD4+ T cells in melanoma. Notes on the study in general: CD8+ T cell, macrophage and B cell function reportedly correlated with neoantigen-specific CD4+ T cells. Neoantigen-specific CD4+ T cells in melanoma reportedly had diverse differentiation states.

V was clipped by 6 bases and J by 0 bases, with 12 bases between them. Germline V gene data show CDR1 as MNHNS and CDR2 as SASEGT. This CDR3 has 15 residues. Profiling relied on immunoSEQ multiplex PCR, and the TCRdb table lists in-frame clones only, not all of them. The table lists 110,000 to 150,000 clones, nearly 95% of them singletons. The rearrangement uses TRBV6-1 and TRBJ2-4; D gene uncertain. This clonotype was obtained from a human donor with melanoma. This CDR3 reads CASSPNLLAKNIQYF. The CDR3, as DNA: TGTGCCAGCAGCCCTAACTTACTAGCCAAAAACATTCAGTACTTC.